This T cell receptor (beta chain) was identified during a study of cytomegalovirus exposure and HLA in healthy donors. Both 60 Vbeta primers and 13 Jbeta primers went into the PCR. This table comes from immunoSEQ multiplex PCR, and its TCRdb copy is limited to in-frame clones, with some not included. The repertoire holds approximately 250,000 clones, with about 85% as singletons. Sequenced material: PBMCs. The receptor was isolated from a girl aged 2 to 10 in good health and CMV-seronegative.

The CDR3 DNA follows: TGTGCTAGTGGAAGGGGGCAGGCCGGGGAGACCCAGTACTTC. Its protein is CASGRGQAGETQYF. This sequence joins TRBV12-5 and TRBJ2-5; 7 nucleotides line up with TRBD1. With 6 bases clipped from V and 5 bases from J, the junction kept 9 bases outside the gene matches. Looked up from germline, CDR1 is LGHNT and CDR2 is FRNRAP. The length of the CDR3 is 14 residues. Variable domain in full (rest from reference TRBV12-5 and TRBJ2-5): DARVTQTPRHKVTEMGQEVTMRCQPILGHNTVFWYRQTMMQGLELLAYFRNRAPLDDSGMPKDRFSAEMPDATLATLKIQPSEPRDSAVYFCASGRGQAGETQYFGPGTRLLVL.